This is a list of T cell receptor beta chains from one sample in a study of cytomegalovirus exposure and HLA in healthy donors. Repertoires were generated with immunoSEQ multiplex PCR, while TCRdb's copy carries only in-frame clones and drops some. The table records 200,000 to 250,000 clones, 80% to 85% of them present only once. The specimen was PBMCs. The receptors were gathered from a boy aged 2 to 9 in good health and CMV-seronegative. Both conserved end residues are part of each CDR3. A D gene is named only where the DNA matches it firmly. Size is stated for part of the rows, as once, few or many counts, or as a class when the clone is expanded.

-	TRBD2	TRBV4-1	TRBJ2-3	CASSQGPGLVFADTQYF	TGCGCCAGCAGCCAAGGACCGGGACTAGTTTTCGCAGATACGCAGTATTTT
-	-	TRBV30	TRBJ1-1	CAWRQRTLEGTEAFF	TGTGCCTGGAGACAGAGGACCCTCGAGGGCACTGAAGCTTTCTTT
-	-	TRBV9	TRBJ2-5	CASSAAYQETQYF	TGTGCCAGCAGCGCAGCGTACCAAGAGACCCAGTACTTC
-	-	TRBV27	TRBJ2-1	CASRTGMGGYNEQFF	TGTGCCAGCAGGACAGGTATGGGGGGGTACAATGAGCAGTTCTTC
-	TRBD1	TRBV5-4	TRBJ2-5	CASSHGQELETQYF	TGTGCCAGCAGCCACGGACAGGAACTGGAGACCCAGTACTTC
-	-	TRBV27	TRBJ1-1	CASSGQPMVYGTEAFF	TGTGCCAGCAGTGGACAGCCGATGGTTTACGGCACTGAAGCTTTCTTT
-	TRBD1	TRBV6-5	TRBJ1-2	CASRPTGSFEGYTF	TGTGCCAGCAGGCCGACAGGGTCCTTTGAGGGCTACACCTTC
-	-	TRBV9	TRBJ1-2	CASSVYGGSSPFAGYGYTF	TGTGCCAGCAGCGTATACGGCGGAAGCTCACCTTTCGCGGGCTATGGCTACACCTTC
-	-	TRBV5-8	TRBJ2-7	CASSLVAVAGNSYEQYF	TGTGCCAGCAGCTTGGTAGCAGTCGCGGGCAACTCCTACGAGCAGTACTTC
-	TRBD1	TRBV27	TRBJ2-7	CASSFVTRTGIHEQYF	TGTGCCAGCAGTTTTGTCACTCGGACAGGGATCCACGAGCAGTACTTC
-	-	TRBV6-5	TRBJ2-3	CASSYSRSLNTDTQYF	TGTGCCAGCAGTTACTCGCGGTCCCTCAACACAGATACGCAGTATTTT
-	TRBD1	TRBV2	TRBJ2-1	CASSDGTGEVNEQFF	TGTGCCAGCAGTGACGGGACAGGGGAAGTCAATGAGCAGTTCTTC
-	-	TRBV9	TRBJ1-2	CASSVDPQGTGYGYTF	TGTGCCAGCAGCGTAGACCCACAGGGAACCGGCTATGGCTACACCTTC
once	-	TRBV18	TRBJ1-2	CASSPLHGEGYTF	TGTGCCAGCTCACCACTACACGGGGAGGGCTACACCTTC
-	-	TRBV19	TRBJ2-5	CASSSGRQETQYF	TGTGCCAGTAGTAGCGGTAGGCAAGAGACCCAGTACTTC
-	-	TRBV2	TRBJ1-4	CASSEKGLKLFF	TGTGCCAGCAGTGAGAAGGGGTTGAAACTGTTTTTT
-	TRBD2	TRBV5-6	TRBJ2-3	CASSPGLAGSTDTQYF	TGTGCCAGCAGCCCGGGACTAGCGGGGAGCACAGATACGCAGTATTTT
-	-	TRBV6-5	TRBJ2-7	CASLLLETQYF	TGTGCCAGTTTGTTACTGGAGACGCAGTACTTC
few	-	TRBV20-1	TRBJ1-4	CSAKTGKLFF	TGCAGTGCTAAAACCGGGAAACTGTTTTTT
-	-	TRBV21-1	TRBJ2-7	CASSRVGQGTYEQYF	-
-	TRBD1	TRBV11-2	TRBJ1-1	CASSLDWGQGSTEAFF	TGTGCCAGCAGCTTAGATTGGGGACAGGGTAGCACTGAAGCTTTCTTT
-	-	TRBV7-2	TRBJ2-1	CASSPSVSSYNEQFF	TGTGCCAGCAGCCCTAGCGTGAGCTCCTACAATGAGCAGTTCTTC
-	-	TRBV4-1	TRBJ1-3	CASSQVEGNTIYF	TGCGCCAGCAGCCAGGTTGAGGGAAACACCATATATTTT
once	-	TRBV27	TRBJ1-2	CASSLFTGWHGYTF	TGTGCCAGCAGTTTATTTACGGGGTGGCATGGCTACACCTTC
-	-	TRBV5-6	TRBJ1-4	CASSLGSREKLFF	TGTGCCAGCAGCTTGGGGTCCCGGGAAAAACTGTTTTTT
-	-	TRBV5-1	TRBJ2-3	CASSPGVSTDTQYF	TGCGCCAGCAGCCCCGGGGTGAGCACAGATACGCAGTATTTT
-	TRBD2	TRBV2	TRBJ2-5	CASSEGRTSGRETQYF	TGTGCCAGCAGTGAAGGTCGGACTAGCGGAAGAGAGACCCAGTACTTC
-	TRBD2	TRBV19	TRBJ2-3	CASSIGGLATDTQYF	TGTGCCAGTAGTATAGGGGGACTAGCTACAGATACGCAGTATTTT
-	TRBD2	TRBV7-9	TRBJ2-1	CASSSGGVQNEQFF	TGTGCCAGCAGCTCGGGGGGGGTACAGAATGAGCAGTTCTTC
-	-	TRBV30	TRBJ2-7	CAWGQTGLYEQYF	TGTGCCTGGGGACAAACAGGGCTCTACGAGCAGTACTTC
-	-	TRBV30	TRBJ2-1	CAWSVLGGDEQFF	TGTGCCTGGAGTGTACTCGGCGGCGATGAGCAGTTCTTC
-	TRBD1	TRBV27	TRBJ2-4	CASSSPGTEKNIQYF	TGTGCCAGCAGTTCCCCCGGGACAGAAAAAAACATTCAGTACTTC
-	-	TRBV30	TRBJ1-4	CAWSVKQGWNEKLFF	TGTGCCTGGAGTGTAAAACAGGGATGGAATGAAAAACTGTTTTTT
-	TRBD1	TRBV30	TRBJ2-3	CAWSGQADTQYF	TGTGCCTGGAGCGGACAGGCAGATACGCAGTATTTT
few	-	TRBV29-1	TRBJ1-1	CSVEGRLNTEAFF	TGCAGCGTGGAGGGGCGACTGAACACTGAAGCTTTCTTT
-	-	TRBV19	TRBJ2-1	CASSLGTHNEQFF	TGTGCCAGTAGTTTAGGGACTCACAATGAGCAGTTCTTC
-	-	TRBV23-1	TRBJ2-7	CASSQQKQYF	TGCGCCAGCAGTCAACAAAAGCAGTACTTC
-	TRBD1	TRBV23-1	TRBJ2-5	CASSQENQGERETQYF	TGCGCCAGCAGTCAGGAAAACCAGGGGGAGAGGGAGACCCAGTACTTC
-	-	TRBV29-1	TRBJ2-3	CSVSFQPTSTDTQYF	TGCAGCGTCTCGTTCCAACCGACTAGCACAGATACGCAGTATTTT
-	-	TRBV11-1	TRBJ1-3	CASRTEEHGNTIYF	TGTGCCAGCAGGACAGAAGAGCATGGAAACACCATATATTTT
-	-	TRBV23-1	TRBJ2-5	CAPFPGRLETQYF	TGCGCACCCTTCCCAGGGAGGTTAGAGACCCAGTACTTC
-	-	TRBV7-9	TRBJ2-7	CASSLSQELSYEQYF	TGTGCCAGCAGCTTGTCACAGGAACTCTCCTACGAGCAGTACTTC
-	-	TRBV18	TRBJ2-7	CASSPVPRAGYEQYF	TGTGCCAGCTCACCAGTGCCCAGGGCAGGCTACGAGCAGTACTTC
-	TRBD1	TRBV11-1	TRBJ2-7	CASSLVGTGVVQYF	TGTGCCAGCAGCTTAGTAGGGACAGGGGTCGTGCAGTACTTC
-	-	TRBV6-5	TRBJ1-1	CASSTDTEAFF	TGTGCCAGCAGTACGGACACTGAAGCTTTCTTT
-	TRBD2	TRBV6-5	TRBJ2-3	CASTSGTSGADTQYF	TGTGCCAGCACCTCCGGGACTAGCGGTGCCGATACGCAGTATTTT
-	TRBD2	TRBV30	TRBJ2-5	CAWAYSSGRAWGQETQYF	TGTGCCTGGGCCTACTCTAGCGGGAGGGCCTGGGGGCAAGAGACCCAGTACTTC
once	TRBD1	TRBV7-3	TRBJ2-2	CASSLTLGGQGDTGELFF	TGTGCCAGCAGCTTAACTCTCGGGGGACAGGGCGACACCGGGGAGCTGTTTTTT
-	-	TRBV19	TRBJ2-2	CASSILSSTGELFF	TGTGCCAGTAGTATCCTTAGTAGCACCGGGGAGCTGTTTTTT
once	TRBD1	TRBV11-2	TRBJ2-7	CASSRDRATYEQYF	TGTGCCAGCAGCCGGGACAGAGCGACCTACGAGCAGTACTTC
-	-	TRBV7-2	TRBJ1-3	CASSLGSLNTIYF	TGTGCCAGCAGCCTCGGGTCCCTAAACACCATATATTTT
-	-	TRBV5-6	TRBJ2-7	CASSFRGRTYEQYF	TGTGCCAGCAGCTTCCGGGGAAGGACCTACGAGCAGTACTTC
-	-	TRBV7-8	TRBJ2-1	CASSLDVGGVAEQFF	TGTGCCAGCAGCTTAGACGTTGGAGGGGTGGCTGAGCAGTTCTTC
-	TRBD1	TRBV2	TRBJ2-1	CASRDRGTYNEQFF	TGTGCCAGCAGGGACAGGGGGACCTACAATGAGCAGTTCTTC
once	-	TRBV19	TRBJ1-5	CASSIRRPSENQPQHF	TGTGCCAGTAGTATAAGAAGACCCTCGGAGAATCAGCCCCAGCATTTT